This T cell receptor beta chain was sequenced in a study of Ad26.COV2.S vaccination and SARS-CoV-2 variants. Study-level findings and limits: Overall T cell responses may have been underestimated by the analyses of TCR breadth and depth. Considerable breadth of spike-specific CD8+ and CD4+ T cell responses has reportedly been documented following vaccination.

Regarding this clone: What it binds is not known.

Generated by immunoSEQ multiplex PCR, the TCRdb table keeps only in-frame clones and is missing some. The sample contains hundreds of thousands of clones, about 93% of which appear only once. Germline V lookup: CDR1 SGHTA, CDR2 FQGNSA. This CDR3 spans 15 amino acids. J was trimmed by 3 bases and V by 3 bases; bases with no gene match: 1. Documented treatment: around 19 received Ad26.COV2.S at low or high dose, single or two shots; about 5 received placebo; per-sample allocation not given. After the first vaccine or placebo injection, samples were drawn on day 63. The chain combines TRBV7-2 with TRBJ2-3, with 12 bases lining up with TRBD2. Sequences were derived from peripheral blood, sampled in a trial of Ad26.COV2.S vaccine versus placebo. The TCR comes from a person aged 18 to 65 who received the Ad26.COV2.S COVID-19 vaccine or a placebo. The CDR3 here is CASSFGTSGTDTQYF. The CDR3 nucleotides are TGTGCCAGCAGCTTCGGGACTAGCGGGACAGATACGCAGTATTTT. Using reference TRBV7-2 and TRBJ2-3 for the parts outside the CDR3, the full variable domain is GAGVSQSPSNKVTEKGKDVELRCDPISGHTALYWYRQSLGQGLEFLIYFQGNSAPDKSGLPSDRFSAERTGGSVSTLTIQRTQQEDSAVYLCASSFGTSGTDTQYFGPGTRLTVL.